The rows below give T cell receptor beta chains drawn from one sample of a study of blood T cell repertoires in COVID-19. Generated by immunoSEQ multiplex PCR, the TCRdb table keeps only in-frame clones and is missing some. Of over 150,000 clones listed, 80% to 90% are singletons. The sequenced sample was peripheral blood. Receptors were obtained from a woman at least 80 years old with acute or convalescent COVID-19. Each CDR3 is given without its conserved first and last residue.

ASSQFQEDTIY | TRBJ1-3 | TRBV3-1/TRBV3-2
ASSSRTMALNEQF | TRBJ2-1 | TRBV7-8
ASRTPSGGSYEQY | TRBJ2-7 | TRBV6-6
ASSLSGQGNSPLH | TRBJ1-6 | TRBV28
ASSRRDRDTEAF | TRBJ1-1 | TRBV18
ASSDWAGATDTQY | TRBJ2-3 | TRBV6-4
ASSYSTGPTEAF | TRBJ1-1 | TRBV6-5
ASSLVGGAGDEQY | TRBJ2-7 | TRBV7-2
ASWSGGRTYEQY | TRBJ2-7 | TRBV2
ASSQEVAPGYREQF | TRBJ2-1 | TRBV4-3
ASSQAAGVEAF | TRBJ1-1 | TRBV3-1/TRBV3-2
ASSMAGDSPLH | TRBJ1-6 | TRBV19
ASSFGLAASSYNEQF | TRBJ2-1 | TRBV5-1
ASSPPGQGADNEQF | TRBJ2-1 | TRBV6-6
ASRTHRGSGQPQH | TRBJ1-5 | TRBV6-5
ASSRIVREKLF | TRBJ1-4 | TRBV4-1
ASSLPGGKDYGYT | TRBJ1-2 | TRBV6-6
ASSQDNGSGNTIY | TRBJ1-3 | TRBV3-1/TRBV3-2
ASSFDTLNTEAF | TRBJ1-1 | TRBV7-2
ASSYGTGVGETQY | TRBJ2-5 | TRBV6-5
ASSMRQGTKTGELF | TRBJ2-2 | TRBV19
ASPKGQVNPLSGNTIY | TRBJ1-3 | TRBV3-1/TRBV3-2
AISEIRAGAAEQF | TRBJ2-1 | TRBV10-3
ASSLPGMNTEAF | TRBJ1-1 | TRBV5-4
ASSPGLVNEQF | TRBJ2-1 | TRBV11-2
ASSPGARGGVYEQY | TRBJ2-7 | TRBV18
ATSELTGIYF | TRBJ1-1 | TRBV24-1
ASSTELAGAGDTQY | TRBJ2-3 | TRBV19
ASSVGGGGVDTGELF | TRBJ2-2 | TRBV9
ASSLDYGELF | TRBJ2-2 | TRBV12-3/TRBV12-4
ASSSTGYGYGYT | TRBJ1-2 | TRBV7-2
ASSLIGRNEKLF | TRBJ1-4 | TRBV28
ASTSSRYGYT | TRBJ1-2 | TRBV28
SVDDRGNTEAF | TRBJ1-1 | TRBV29-1
ASSLKGLAGSANTGELF | TRBJ2-2 | TRBV5-1
ASSLLEGARGEQF | TRBJ2-1 | TRBV5-5
ASSLYPLDRNNEQF | TRBJ2-1 | TRBV28
ASSHSARGGSEAF | TRBJ1-1 | TRBV4-3
ASSSGTGVDRNSPLH | TRBJ1-6 | TRBV3-1/TRBV3-2
ASSSGQGAYEQY | TRBJ2-7 | TRBV7-2
AGRDNYNSPLH | TRBJ1-6 | TRBV6-5
SATGSRNTGELF | TRBJ2-2 | TRBV29-1
ASSWSVGGAEGYT | TRBJ1-2 | TRBV7-6
ASSFRTGGGLRETQY | TRBJ2-5 | TRBV5-6
ASSPISGRANTGELF | TRBJ2-2 | TRBV18
ASSLWGQGGDNTEAF | TRBJ1-1 | TRBV7-9
ASSQQGGMNTEAF | TRBJ1-1 | TRBV4-1
ASSYSGGSGGYNEQF | TRBJ2-1 | TRBV6-2/TRBV6-3
AITYAGQTGYWQY | TRBJ2-7 | TRBV6-5
ASSPSGGETQY | TRBJ2-5 | TRBV7-9